This T cell receptor beta chain was identified during a study of cytotoxic CD8 clonotypes in ibrutinib-treated CLL. The CDR3 consists of 14 residues. Germline CDR1 is MNHEY and CDR2 is SMNVEV (reference sequence). The ends were cut back, 4 bases at V and 7 bases at J, with 13 bases in the middle. Generated by immunoSEQ multiplex PCR, the TCRdb table keeps only in-frame clones and is missing some. The table includes about 89,000 clones, around 80% detected once. The chain has TRBV27 and TRBJ1-4; a weak D match, TRBD1 (5 bases). Sequenced material: PBMCs, taken after 12 months of ibrutinib treatment. This receptor was taken from a human donor with chronic lymphocytic leukemia. CDR3 bases: TGTGCCAGCAGTTACCAGAGGCAGGGTGAAAAACTGTTTTTT. It yields the protein CASSYQRQGEKLFF.